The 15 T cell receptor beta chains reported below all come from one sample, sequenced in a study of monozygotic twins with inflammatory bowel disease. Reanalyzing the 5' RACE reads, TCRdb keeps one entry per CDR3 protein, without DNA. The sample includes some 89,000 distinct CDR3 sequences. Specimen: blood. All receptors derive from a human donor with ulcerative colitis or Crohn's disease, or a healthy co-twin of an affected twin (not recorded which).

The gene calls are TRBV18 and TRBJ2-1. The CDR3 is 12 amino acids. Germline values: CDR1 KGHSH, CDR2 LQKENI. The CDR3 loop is CASSPNTNEQFF.

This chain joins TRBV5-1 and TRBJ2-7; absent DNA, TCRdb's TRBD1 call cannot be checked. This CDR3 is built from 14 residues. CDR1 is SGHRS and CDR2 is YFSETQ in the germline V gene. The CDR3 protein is CASSLGGQDYEQYF.

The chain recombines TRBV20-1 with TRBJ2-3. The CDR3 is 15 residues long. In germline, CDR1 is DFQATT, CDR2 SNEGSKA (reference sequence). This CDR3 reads CSASGSPSSTDTQYF.

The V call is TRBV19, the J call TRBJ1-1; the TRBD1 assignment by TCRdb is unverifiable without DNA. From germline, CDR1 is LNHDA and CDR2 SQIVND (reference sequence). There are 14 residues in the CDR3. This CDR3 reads CASSEQTPPLGAFF.

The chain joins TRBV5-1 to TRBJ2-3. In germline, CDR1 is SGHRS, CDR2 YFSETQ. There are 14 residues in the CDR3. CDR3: CASSLGRGADTQYF.

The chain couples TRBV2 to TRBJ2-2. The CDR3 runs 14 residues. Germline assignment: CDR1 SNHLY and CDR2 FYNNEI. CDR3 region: CATTDTENTGELFF.

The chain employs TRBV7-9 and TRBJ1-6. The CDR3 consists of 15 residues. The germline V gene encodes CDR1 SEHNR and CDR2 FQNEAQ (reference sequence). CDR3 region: CASSPKLGKDSPLHF.

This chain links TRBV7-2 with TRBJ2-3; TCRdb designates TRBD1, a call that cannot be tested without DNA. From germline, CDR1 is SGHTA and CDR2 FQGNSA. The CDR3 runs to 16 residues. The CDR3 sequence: CASSLNRALKGGTQYF.

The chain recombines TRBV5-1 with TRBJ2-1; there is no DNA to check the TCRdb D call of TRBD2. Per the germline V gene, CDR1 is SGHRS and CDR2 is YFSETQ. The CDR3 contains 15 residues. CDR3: CASRIRTSGHNEQFF.

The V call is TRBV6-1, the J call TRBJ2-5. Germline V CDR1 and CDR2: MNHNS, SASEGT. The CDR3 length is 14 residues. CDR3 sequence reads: CASSEVGEVETQYF.

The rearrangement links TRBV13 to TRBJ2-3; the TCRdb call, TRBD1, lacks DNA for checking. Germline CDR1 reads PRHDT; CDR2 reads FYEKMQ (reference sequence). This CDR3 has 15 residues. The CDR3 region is CASSLPGQAPDTQYF.

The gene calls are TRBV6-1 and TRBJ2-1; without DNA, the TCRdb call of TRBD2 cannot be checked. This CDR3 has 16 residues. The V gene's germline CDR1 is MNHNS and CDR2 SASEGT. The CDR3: CASSPHSGGSYNEQFF.

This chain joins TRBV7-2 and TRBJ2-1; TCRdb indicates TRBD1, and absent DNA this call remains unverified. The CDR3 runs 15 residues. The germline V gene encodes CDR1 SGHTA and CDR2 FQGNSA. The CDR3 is CASSFRQGLNNEQFF. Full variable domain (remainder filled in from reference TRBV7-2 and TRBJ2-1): GAGVSQSPSNKVTEKGKDVELRCDPISGHTALYWYRQSLGQGLEFLIYFQGNSAPDKSGLPSDRFSAERTGGSVSTLTIQRTQQEDSAVYLCASSFRQGLNNEQFFGPGTRLTVL.

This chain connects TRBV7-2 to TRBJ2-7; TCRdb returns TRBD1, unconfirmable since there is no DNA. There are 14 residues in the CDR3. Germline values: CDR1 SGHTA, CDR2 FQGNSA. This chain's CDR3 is CASSLVGTAYEQYF.

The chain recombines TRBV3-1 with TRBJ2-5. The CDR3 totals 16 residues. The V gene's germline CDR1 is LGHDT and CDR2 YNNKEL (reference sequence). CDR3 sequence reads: CASSQDRTTGVGTQYF.